This T cell receptor beta chain came from a study of blood T cell repertoires in COVID-19. The data were produced by immunoSEQ multiplex PCR, yet TCRdb's version contains in-frame clones alone and is incomplete. The sample includes hundreds of thousands of clones, 80% to 90% seen only once; the top ten take approximately 4.2%. Trimming cost V 6 bases and J 4 bases, with 10 bases left between them. CDR3 length equals 13 residues. CDR1 is KGHDR, CDR2 SFDVKD, per germline. Cohort 3 donors counted as recovered after two negative PCRs, clearance, or resolved symptoms. The chain combines TRBV24-1 with TRBJ2-3; D possibly corresponds to TRBD1 (5 bases). This receptor was taken from a young woman who had recovered from COVID-19. Material: PBMCs or T cells enriched from blood (not recorded which). The CDR3 DNA follows: TGTGCCACCAGTCCAGGGTGGGCAGATACGCAGTATTTT. Translating it yields CATSPGWADTQYF.